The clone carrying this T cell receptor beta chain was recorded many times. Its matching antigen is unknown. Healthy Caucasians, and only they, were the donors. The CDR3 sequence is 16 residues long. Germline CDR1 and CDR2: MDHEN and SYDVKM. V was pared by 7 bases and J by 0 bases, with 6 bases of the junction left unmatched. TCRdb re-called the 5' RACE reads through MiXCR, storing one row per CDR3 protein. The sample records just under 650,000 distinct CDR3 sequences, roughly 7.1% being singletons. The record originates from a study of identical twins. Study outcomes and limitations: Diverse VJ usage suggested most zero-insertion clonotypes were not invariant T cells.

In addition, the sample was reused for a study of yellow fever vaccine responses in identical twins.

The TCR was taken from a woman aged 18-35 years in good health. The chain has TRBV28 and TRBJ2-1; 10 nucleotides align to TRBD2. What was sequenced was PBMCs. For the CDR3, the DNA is TGTGCCAGCAAAAAAGCGGGGGGGCACTCCTACAATGAGCAGTTCTTC. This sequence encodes CASKKAGGHSYNEQFF.